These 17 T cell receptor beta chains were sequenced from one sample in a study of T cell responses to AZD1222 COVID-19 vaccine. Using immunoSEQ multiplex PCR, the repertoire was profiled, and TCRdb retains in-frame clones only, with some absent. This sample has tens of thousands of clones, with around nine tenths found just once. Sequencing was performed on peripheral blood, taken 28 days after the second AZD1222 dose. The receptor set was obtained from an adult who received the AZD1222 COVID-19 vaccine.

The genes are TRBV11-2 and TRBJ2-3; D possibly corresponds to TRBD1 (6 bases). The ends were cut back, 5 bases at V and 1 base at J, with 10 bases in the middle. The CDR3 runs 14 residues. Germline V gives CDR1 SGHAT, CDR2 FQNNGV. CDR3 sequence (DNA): TGTGCCAGCAGCCGCAACAGGGGCACAGATACGCAGTATTTT. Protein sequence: CASSRNRGTDTQYF.

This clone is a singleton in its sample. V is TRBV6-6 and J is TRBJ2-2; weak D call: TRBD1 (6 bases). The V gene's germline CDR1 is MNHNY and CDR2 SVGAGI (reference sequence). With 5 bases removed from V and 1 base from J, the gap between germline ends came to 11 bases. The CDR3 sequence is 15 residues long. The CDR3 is CASSRGQLNTGELFF. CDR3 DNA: TGTGCCAGCAGTCGCGGACAGTTGAACACCGGGGAGCTGTTTTTT.

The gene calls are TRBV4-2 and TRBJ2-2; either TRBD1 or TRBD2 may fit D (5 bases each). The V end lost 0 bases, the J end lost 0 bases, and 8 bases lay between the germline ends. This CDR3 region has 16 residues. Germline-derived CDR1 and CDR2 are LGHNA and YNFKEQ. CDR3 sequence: CASSQDPGPNTGELFF. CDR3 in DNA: TGTGCCAGCAGCCAAGATCCGGGGCCGAACACCGGGGAGCTGTTTTTT.

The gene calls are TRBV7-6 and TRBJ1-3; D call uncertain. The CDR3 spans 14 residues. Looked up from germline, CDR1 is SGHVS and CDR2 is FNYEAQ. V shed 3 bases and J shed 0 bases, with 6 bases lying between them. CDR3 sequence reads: CASSFSNSGNTIYF. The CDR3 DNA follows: TGTGCCAGCAGCTTCAGTAACTCTGGAAACACCATATATTTT.

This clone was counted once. CDR3 region: CASSPSSYGYTF. CDR3 nucleotides: TGTGCCAGCAGCCCCTCGTCGTATGGCTACACCTTC. V is TRBV6-2 or TRBV6-3 and J is TRBJ1-2, with D hard to call. Trimming removed 6 bases at V and 5 bases at J, with 10 bases between. CDR1 is MNHEY and CDR2 is SVGEGT in the germline V gene. This CDR3 spans 12 amino acids.

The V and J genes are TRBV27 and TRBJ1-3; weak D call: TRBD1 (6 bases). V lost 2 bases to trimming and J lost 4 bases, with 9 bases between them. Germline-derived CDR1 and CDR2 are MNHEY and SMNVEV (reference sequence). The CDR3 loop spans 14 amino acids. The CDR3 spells CASSLAGAGNTIYF. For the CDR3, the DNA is TGTGCCAGCAGTTTAGCGGGGGCGGGAAACACCATATATTTT.

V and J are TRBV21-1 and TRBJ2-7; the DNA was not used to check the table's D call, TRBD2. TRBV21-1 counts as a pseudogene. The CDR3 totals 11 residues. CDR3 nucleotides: TGTGCCAGCAGCATCGCCTACGAGCAGTACTTC. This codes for CASSIAYEQYF.

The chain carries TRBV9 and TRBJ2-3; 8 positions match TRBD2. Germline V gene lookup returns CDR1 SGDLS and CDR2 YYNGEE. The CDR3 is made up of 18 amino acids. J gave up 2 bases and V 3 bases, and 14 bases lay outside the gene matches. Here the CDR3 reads CASSGTPGGAVSTDTQYF. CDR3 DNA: TGTGCCAGCAGCGGGACCCCGGGGGGGGCGGTCTCCACAGATACGCAGTATTTT.

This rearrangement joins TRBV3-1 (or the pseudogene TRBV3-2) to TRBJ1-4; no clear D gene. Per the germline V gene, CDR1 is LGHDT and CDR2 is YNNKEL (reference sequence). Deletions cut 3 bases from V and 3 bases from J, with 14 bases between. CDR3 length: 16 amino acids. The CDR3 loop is CASSQNEAYPNEKLFF. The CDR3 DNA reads TGTGCCAGCAGCCAGAACGAGGCCTATCCTAATGAAAAACTGTTTTTT.

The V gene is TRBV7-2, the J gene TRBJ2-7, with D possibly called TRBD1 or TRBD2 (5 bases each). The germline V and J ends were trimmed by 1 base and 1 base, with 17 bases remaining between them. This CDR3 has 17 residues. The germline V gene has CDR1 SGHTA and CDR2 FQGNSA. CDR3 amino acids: CASSLDPLGWGSYEQYF. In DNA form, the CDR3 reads TGTGCCAGCAGCTTAGACCCACTGGGATGGGGGTCCTACGAGCAGTACTTC.

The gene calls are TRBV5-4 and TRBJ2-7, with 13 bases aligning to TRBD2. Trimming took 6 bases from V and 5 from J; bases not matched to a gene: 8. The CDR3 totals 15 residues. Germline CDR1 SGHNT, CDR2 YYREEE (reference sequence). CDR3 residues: CASTTELAGGHEQYF. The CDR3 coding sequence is TGTGCCAGCACCACCGAACTAGCGGGGGGGCACGAGCAGTACTTC.

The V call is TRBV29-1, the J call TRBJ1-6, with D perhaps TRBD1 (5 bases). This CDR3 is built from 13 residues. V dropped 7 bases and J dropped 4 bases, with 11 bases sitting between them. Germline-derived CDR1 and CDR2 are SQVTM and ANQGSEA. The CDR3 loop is CSAREGYNSPLHF. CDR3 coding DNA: TGCAGCGCTCGGGAGGGGTATAATTCACCCCTCCACTTT.

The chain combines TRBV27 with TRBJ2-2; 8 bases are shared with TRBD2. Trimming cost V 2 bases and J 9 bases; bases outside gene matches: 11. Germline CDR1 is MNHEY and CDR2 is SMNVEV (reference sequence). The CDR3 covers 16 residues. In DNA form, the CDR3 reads TGTGCCAGCAGTTTAATCGCGTCGGGGGGGGACCGGGAGCTGTTTTTT. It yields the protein CASSLIASGGDRELFF.

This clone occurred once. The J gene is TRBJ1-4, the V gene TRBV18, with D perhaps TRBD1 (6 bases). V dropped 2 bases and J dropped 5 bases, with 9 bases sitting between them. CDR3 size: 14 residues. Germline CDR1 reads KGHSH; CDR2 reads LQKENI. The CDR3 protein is CASSPTGQNEKLFF. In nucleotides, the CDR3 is TGTGCCAGCTCACCAACAGGGCAAAATGAAAAACTGTTTTTT.

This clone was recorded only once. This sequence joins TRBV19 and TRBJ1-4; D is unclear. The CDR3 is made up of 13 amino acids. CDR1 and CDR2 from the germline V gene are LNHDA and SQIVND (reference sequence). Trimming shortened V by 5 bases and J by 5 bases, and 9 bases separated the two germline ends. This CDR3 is CASSRGMNEKLFF. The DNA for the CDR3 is TGTGCCAGTAGTCGAGGGATGAATGAAAAACTGTTTTTT.

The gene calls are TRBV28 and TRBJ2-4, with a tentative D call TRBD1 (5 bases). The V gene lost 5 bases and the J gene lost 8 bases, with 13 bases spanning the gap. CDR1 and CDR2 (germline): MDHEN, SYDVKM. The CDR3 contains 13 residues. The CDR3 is CASSTPGLDIQYF. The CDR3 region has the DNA TGTGCCAGCAGTACGCCAGGGCTTGACATTCAGTACTTC.

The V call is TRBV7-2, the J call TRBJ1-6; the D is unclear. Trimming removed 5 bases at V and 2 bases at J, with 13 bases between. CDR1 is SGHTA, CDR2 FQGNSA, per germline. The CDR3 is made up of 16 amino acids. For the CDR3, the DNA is TGTGCCAGCAGCACCCCCTGGAGGACCTATAATTCACCCCTCCACTTT. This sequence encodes CASSTPWRTYNSPLHF.